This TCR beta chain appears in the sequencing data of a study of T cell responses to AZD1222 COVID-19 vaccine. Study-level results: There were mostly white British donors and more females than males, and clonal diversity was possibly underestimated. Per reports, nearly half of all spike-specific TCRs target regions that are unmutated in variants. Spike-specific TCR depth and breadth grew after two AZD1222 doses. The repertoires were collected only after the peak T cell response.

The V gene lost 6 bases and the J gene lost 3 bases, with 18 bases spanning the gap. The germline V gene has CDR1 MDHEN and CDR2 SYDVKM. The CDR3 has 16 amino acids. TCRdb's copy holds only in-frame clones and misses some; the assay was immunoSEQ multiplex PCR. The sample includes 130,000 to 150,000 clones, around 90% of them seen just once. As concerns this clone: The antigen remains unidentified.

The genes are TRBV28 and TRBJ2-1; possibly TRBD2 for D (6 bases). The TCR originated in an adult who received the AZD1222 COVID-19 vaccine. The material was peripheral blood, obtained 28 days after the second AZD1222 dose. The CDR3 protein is CASSGGRATDYNEQFF. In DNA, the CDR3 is TGTGCCAGCAGCGGGGGACGAGCGACAGACTACAATGAGCAGTTCTTC.